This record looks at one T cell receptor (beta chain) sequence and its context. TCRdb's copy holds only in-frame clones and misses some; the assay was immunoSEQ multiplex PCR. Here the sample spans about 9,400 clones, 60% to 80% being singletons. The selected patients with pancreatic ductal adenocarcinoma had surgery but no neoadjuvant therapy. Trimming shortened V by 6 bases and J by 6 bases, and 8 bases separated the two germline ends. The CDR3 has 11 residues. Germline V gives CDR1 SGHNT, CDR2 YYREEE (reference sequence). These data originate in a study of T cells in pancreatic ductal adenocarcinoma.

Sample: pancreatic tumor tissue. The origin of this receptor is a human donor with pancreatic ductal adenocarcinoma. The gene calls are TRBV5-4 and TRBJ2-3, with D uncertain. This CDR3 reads CASTIGDTQYF. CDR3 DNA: TGTGCCAGCACTATTGGGGATACGCAGTATTTT.